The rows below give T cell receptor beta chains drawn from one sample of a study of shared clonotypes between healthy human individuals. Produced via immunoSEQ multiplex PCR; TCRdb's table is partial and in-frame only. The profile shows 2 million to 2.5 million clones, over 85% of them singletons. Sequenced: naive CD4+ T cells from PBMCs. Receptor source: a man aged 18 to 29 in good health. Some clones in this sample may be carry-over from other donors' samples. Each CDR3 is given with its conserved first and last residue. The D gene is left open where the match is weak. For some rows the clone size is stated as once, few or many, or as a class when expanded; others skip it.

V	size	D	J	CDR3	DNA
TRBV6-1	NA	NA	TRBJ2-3	CASSEVAGPDTQYF	TGTGCCAGCAGTGAAGTGGCCGGCCCGGATACGCAGTATTTT
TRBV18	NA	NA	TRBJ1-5	CASSPSPTDQPQHF	TGTGCCAGCTCACCATCCCCCACGGATCAGCCCCAGCATTTT
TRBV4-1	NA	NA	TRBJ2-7	CASTPGAGEYRRLKYEQYF	TGCGCCAGCACCCCAGGGGCAGGAGAATATAGAAGACTAAAATACGAGCAGTACTTC
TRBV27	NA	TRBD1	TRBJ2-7	CASSSLRGTVTGGDQYF	TGTGCCAGCAGTTCCCTGCGGGGTACGGTGACAGGGGGCGACCAGTACTTC
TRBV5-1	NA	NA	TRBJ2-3	CASSLATGSITDTQYF	TGCGCCAGCAGCTTGGCCACAGGCTCGATCACAGATACGCAGTATTTT
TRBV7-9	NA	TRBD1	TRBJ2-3	CAIQGLTLLTDTQYF	TGTGCCATACAGGGGCTAACCCTACTCACAGATACGCAGTATTTT
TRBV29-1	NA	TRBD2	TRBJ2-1	CSVELRGAYNEQFF	TGCAGCGTTGAACTGCGGGGGGCCTACAATGAGCAGTTCTTC
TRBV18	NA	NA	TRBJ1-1	CASSPSGDEAFF	TGTGCCAGCTCACCATCGGGAGATGAAGCTTTCTTT
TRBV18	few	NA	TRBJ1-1	CASSGRFQNTEAFF	TGTGCCAGCTCGGGAAGATTCCAGAACACTGAAGCTTTCTTT
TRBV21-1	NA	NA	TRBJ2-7	CASSKGNILAGGINISNSYEQYF	TGTGCCAGCAGCAAAGGTAACATACTAGCGGGAGGGATAAATATCTCCAACTCCTACGAGCAGTACTTC
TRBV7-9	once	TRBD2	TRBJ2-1	CASSLAGGPDEQFF	TGTGCCAGCAGCTTAGCGGGAGGGCCGGATGAGCAGTTCTTC
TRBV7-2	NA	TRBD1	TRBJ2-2	CASTDRVNTGELFF	TGTGCCAGTACGGACAGGGTTAACACCGGGGAGCTGTTTTTT
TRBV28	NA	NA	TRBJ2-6	CASSVGGVISGANVLTF	TGTGCCAGCAGCGTGGGTGGGGTGATTTCTGGGGCCAACGTCCTGACTTTC
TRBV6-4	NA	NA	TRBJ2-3	CASSLRGDSGTDTQYF	TGTGCCAGCAGTCTGCGGGGCGACTCTGGGACAGATACGCAGTATTTT
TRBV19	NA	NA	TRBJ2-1	CASSRDSLTYEQFF	TGTGCCAGTAGTCGGGACTCCCTTACGTATGAGCAGTTCTTC
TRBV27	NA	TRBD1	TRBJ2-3	CASRTGGTDTQYF	TGTGCCAGCCGGACAGGGGGCACAGATACGCAGTATTTT
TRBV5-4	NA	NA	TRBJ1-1	CASSLDGLANTEAFF	TGTGCCAGCAGCTTGGACGGGCTCGCGAACACTGAAGCTTTCTTT
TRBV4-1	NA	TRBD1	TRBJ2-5	CASSQPGQGRVYQETQYF	TGCGCCAGCAGCCAGCCGGGACAGGGGAGGGTGTACCAAGAGACCCAGTACTTC
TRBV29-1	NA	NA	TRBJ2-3	CSVELFGLLAPITDTQYF	TGCAGCGTTGAACTCTTCGGGTTGCTAGCGCCGATCACAGATACGCAGTATTTT
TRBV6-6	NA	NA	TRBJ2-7	CASSYPQGRSLDEQYF	TGTGCCAGCAGTTACCCTCAGGGTCGGAGTTTAGACGAGCAGTACTTC
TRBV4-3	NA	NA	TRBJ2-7	CASSQARGTYEQYF	TGCGCCAGCAGCCAAGCCCGCGGAACCTACGAGCAGTACTTC
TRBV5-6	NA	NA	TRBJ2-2	CASSSIGATGELFF	TGTGCCAGCAGCTCAATCGGGGCCACCGGGGAGCTGTTTTTT
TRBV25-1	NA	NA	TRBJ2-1	CASSEGGVSSYNEQFF	TGTGCCAGCAGTGAAGGAGGGGTGAGCTCCTACAATGAGCAGTTCTTC
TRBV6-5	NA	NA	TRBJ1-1	CASSYRGATTEAFF	TGTGCCAGCAGTTACAGGGGCGCAACCACTGAAGCTTTCTTT
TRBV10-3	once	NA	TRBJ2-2	CATHRGREELFF	TGTGCCACCCACAGGGGGAGGGAGGAGCTGTTTTTT
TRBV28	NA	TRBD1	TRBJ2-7	CATARQGSYEQYF	TGTGCCACCGCCCGACAGGGATCCTACGAGCAGTACTTC